The rows below give T cell receptor beta chains drawn from one sample of a study of blood T cells in healthy people across ages. One entry per CDR3 protein results from TCRdb running MiXCR on the 5' RACE reads. The top ten clones hold 7% to 9.5% of a sample with over a million distinct CDR3 sequences, roughly 40% of them seen once. The sequencing input was blood. Source of these receptors: a woman between 18 and 30 years old in good health. CDR3s include the opening cysteine and the closing phenylalanine or tryptophan. D genes are given only for firm matches. Clone size appears in some rows only: once, few, many, or a class for an expanded clone.

NA	NA	TRBJ2-7	TRBV4-1	TGCGCCAGCAGCCACCCTGCGCAGTCCTACGAGCAGTACTTC	CASSHPAQSYEQYF
NA	many	TRBJ2-3	TRBV29-1	TGCAGCGCCGCTGGTAGCACAGATACGCAGTATTTT	CSAAGSTDTQYF
TRBD2	few	TRBJ2-7	TRBV3-1	TGTGCCAGCAGTCGGACTAGTCCTCCCTACGAGCAGTACTTC	CASSRTSPPYEQYF
TRBD1	NA	TRBJ2-1	TRBV6-4	TGTGCCAGCAGCGGACAGGGGGCTCTTGAGCAGTTCTTC	CASSGQGALEQFF
NA	NA	TRBJ2-3	TRBV20-1	TGCAGTGCTAGAGTTATTTCGCGCACAGATACGCAGTATTTT	CSARVISRTDTQYF
TRBD2	few	TRBJ2-1	TRBV15	TGTGCCACCAGCAGAGATTTTGTAACGGGAGGGCCGGGTGAGCAGTTCTTC	CATSRDFVTGGPGEQFF
TRBD1	NA	TRBJ2-3	TRBV7-9	TGTGCCAGCAGCCTCGACAGGGGACGGGGCACAGATACGCAGTATTTT	CASSLDRGRGTDTQYF
TRBD1	NA	TRBJ2-7	TRBV30	TGTGCCTGGAAAAGAAAAGGGACAGGGATGTACGAGCAGTACTTC	CAWKRKGTGMYEQYF
NA	NA	TRBJ1-1	TRBV7-7	TGTGCTAGCAGCACCGACCAGAACACTGAAGCTTTCTTT	CASSTDQNTEAFF
NA	NA	TRBJ1-6	TRBV7-9	TGTGCCTCCACGGGTCAGGAGAATTCACCCCTCCACTTT	CASTGQENSPLHF
TRBD2	NA	TRBJ2-1	TRBV18	TGTGCCAGCTCACCACCTATCCGGGGACTAGAAGAGGGGCAGTCCTACAATGAGCAGTTCTTC	CASSPPIRGLEEGQSYNEQFF
NA	few	TRBJ1-2	TRBV6-2/TRBV6-3	TGTGCCAGCACCGACCATAACTATGGCTACACCTTC	CASTDHNYGYTF
TRBD1	few	TRBJ1-6	TRBV5-1	TGCGCCAGCAGCGCGATGACGGGACAGGGCGATAGGAGCAATTCACCCCTCCACTTT	CASSAMTGQGDRSNSPLHF
NA	many	TRBJ2-1	TRBV10-3	TGTGCCATCAGTGATGGCCTGGACAATGAGCAGTTCTTC	CAISDGLDNEQFF
NA	NA	TRBJ1-1	TRBV12-3/TRBV12-4	TGTGCCAGCAGTTTAGCAGCAGGACAAGCTTTCTTT	CASSLAAGQAFF
NA	NA	TRBJ2-5	TRBV7-2	TGTGCCAGCAGCCCGACGAGGGTACAGACCTACAATGAGCAGTACTTC	CASSPTRVQTYNEQYF
NA	few	TRBJ2-7	TRBV7-8	TGTGCCAGCAGGAACATTGGCGCATCCCTCTCCTACGAGCAGTACTTC	CASRNIGASLSYEQYF
TRBD2	NA	TRBJ2-7	TRBV27	TGTGCCAGCAGCTTTGCGACTAGCGGGATAAATGAGCAGTACTTC	CASSFATSGINEQYF
TRBD2	NA	TRBJ2-7	TRBV28	TGTGCCGGCAGTTTCACCCTAGGGACTAGCGGGAGTTTTTCCTACGAGCAGTACTTC	CAGSFTLGTSGSFSYEQYF
TRBD1	NA	TRBJ1-4	TRBV12-3/TRBV12-4	TGTGCCAGCACCCCGGACAGGGGGGAACAGCAGGCTAATGAAAAACTGTTTTTT	CASTPDRGEQQANEKLFF
NA	few	TRBJ2-2	TRBV10-3	TGTGCCATCAAAGGGACCGGGGAGCTGTTTTTT	CAIKGTGELFF
NA	many	TRBJ2-1	TRBV5-1	TGCGCCAGCAGCATTTCGGGACGGGCGGGATACAATGAGCAGTTCTTC	CASSISGRAGYNEQFF
NA	NA	TRBJ1-2	TRBV6-6	TGTGCCAGCCGCCCAGAGGTTCGGGGGGTGAACTATGGCTACACCTTC	CASRPEVRGVNYGYTF
NA	NA	TRBJ1-2	TRBV5-1	TGCGCCAGCAGCTTGAGTGCGGGTATGGGCTATGGCTACACCTTC	CASSLSAGMGYGYTF
TRBD1	NA	TRBJ1-1	TRBV10-3	TGTGCCATCAGTGAGTCCGGGACAGGGGTCACTGAAGCTTTCTTT	CAISESGTGVTEAFF
NA	NA	TRBJ2-7	TRBV7-2	TGTGCCAGCAGCCCCTCTTCTGATGTCTACGAGCAGTACTTC	CASSPSSDVYEQYF
NA	few	TRBJ2-4	TRBV6-5	TGTGCCAGCAGTTCGGACGGGGAGCAGTACTTC	CASSSDGEQYF
NA	NA	TRBJ2-3	TRBV10-3	TGTGCCATCAGCGACAGTTCGTCCACAGATACGCAGTATTTT	CAISDSSSTDTQYF
TRBD2	NA	TRBJ2-1	TRBV6-6	TGTGCCAGCAGTACCCGGGATAGCGGGACGAACAATGGGCAGTTCTTC	CASSTRDSGTNNGQFF
NA	NA	TRBJ2-5	TRBV20-1	TGCAGTGCTCACACTTACCAGGGGACCCAGTACTTC	CSAHTYQGTQYF
NA	NA	TRBJ1-1	TRBV25-1	TGTGCCAGCAGAGCACAGGGTACAGCAGCTTTCTTT	CASRAQGTAAFF
NA	NA	TRBJ2-6	TRBV7-2	TGTGCCAGCAGCTCCCTAGGTGTGGCAAGCTCTGGGGCCAACGTCCCGACTTTC	CASSSLGVASSGANVPTF
NA	few	TRBJ2-1	TRBV2	TGTGCCAGCGGGCCGGAGGGTAATGAGCAGTTCTTC	CASGPEGNEQFF
TRBD2	NA	TRBJ2-1	TRBV20-1	TGCAGTGAGTTGGGACTAGCGGCCTACAATGAGCAGTTCTTC	CSELGLAAYNEQFF
NA	NA	TRBJ1-6	TRBV3-1	TGTGCCAGCAGCCAAGAACAGTATTATTCACCCCTCCACTTT	CASSQEQYYSPLHF
TRBD1	NA	TRBJ2-2	TRBV12-3/TRBV12-4	TGTGCCAGCAGACCGACAGGGGCCACCGGGGAGCTGTTTTTT	CASRPTGATGELFF
TRBD1	few	TRBJ1-1	TRBV12-3/TRBV12-4	TGTGCCAGCAGTTTAATCGGGACAGTATCTGAAGCTTTCTTT	CASSLIGTVSEAFF
TRBD2	few	TRBJ2-7	TRBV7-9	TGTGCCAGCAGCTTACCCCTAGCGGGAGGCCTCTACGAGCAGTACTTC	CASSLPLAGGLYEQYF
TRBD1	NA	TRBJ2-1	TRBV12-3/TRBV12-4	TGTGCCAGCAGTCCCGGGACAGGGTTTCTTGGGCCCGATGAGCAGTTCTTC	CASSPGTGFLGPDEQFF
NA	NA	TRBJ2-7	TRBV9	TGTGCCAGCAGCGGAGTGGTTATCGGCGAGCAGTACTTC	CASSGVVIGEQYF
NA	few	TRBJ1-1	TRBV7-9	TGTGCCAGCAGCTTCCTGAATCTGGGGAACACTGAAGCTTTCTTT	CASSFLNLGNTEAFF
NA	NA	TRBJ1-3	TRBV29-1	TGCAGCGTCCGGGGAACAGGAAACACCATATATTTT	CSVRGTGNTIYF
NA	NA	TRBJ2-4	TRBV20-1	TGCAGTGCTCGGAAAGGGGATCTCCCCTCTGTGGAGCAGTACTTC	CSARKGDLPSVEQYF
TRBD2	NA	TRBJ2-1	TRBV20-1	TGCAGTGCTTTCGTGACTAGCGGGGGCAATGAGCAGTTCTTC	CSAFVTSGGNEQFF
NA	once	TRBJ1-1	TRBV2	TGTGCCAGCAGTGTGTGGCAGCAGAACACTGAAGCTTTCTTT	CASSVWQQNTEAFF
TRBD2	NA	TRBJ2-5	TRBV10-3	TGTGCCATCAGTGAGTCCCGACTAGCGGAGTATCAAGAGACCCAGTACTTC	CAISESRLAEYQETQYF
NA	once	TRBJ2-1	TRBV28	TGTGCCAGCGGGGAAATAGCGGTGAGCTCCTACAATGAGCAGTTCTTC	CASGEIAVSSYNEQFF
NA	NA	TRBJ2-1	TRBV27	TGTGCCAGCAGTTCGGAAACAAGACTAGTGCCCCCACATGAGCAGTTCTTC	CASSSETRLVPPHEQFF
NA	NA	TRBJ2-3	TRBV11-1	TGTGCCAGCAGCTTAGTAGACAACTACTGGGCAGATACGCAGTATTTT	CASSLVDNYWADTQYF
TRBD2	NA	TRBJ2-7	TRBV6-2/TRBV6-3	TGTGGCAGCAGTTATCCCCCCCGGGGGGACTACGAGCAGTACTTC	CGSSYPPRGDYEQYF
NA	NA	TRBJ1-2	TRBV13	TGTGCCAGCAGCTCACCCCGCCCCCGCAGAAGCGACTATGGCTACACCTTC	CASSSPRPRRSDYGYTF
TRBD2	NA	TRBJ2-7	TRBV20-1	TGCAGTGCTAGAGACGGACGAGCGGGGGGATACGAGCAGTACTTC	CSARDGRAGGYEQYF
NA	many	TRBJ2-7	TRBV5-6	TGTGCCAGCAGCTTTCTGGACCCCTACGAGCAGTACTTC	CASSFLDPYEQYF